This T cell receptor beta chain was found in a study of blood T cell repertoires in COVID-19. Overall study context: Acute-phase and convalescent COVID-19 samples originated in the United States, Italy and Spain.

Here immunoSEQ multiplex PCR was the method, and the copy in TCRdb shows in-frame clones only, minus some. The sample has nearly 250,000 clones, approximately 90% seen once. Living in 24 US areas, the participants were between roughly 18 and 95 years of age. V dropped 3 bases and J dropped 4; count of bases not matched to a gene: 5. Per germline, CDR1 DFQATT and CDR2 SNEGSKA (reference sequence). The CDR3 is 13 residues long. The sequenced material came from PBMCs or T cells enriched from blood (not recorded which). This clonotype was obtained from a man aged 45-65 years who had been exposed to COVID-19. The rearrangement joins TRBV20-1 to TRBJ2-5, with 7 positions matching TRBD1. CDR3 sequence (DNA): TGCAGTGCTAGTACAGGGGCCGGAGAGACCCAGTACTTC. Translated, it gives CSASTGAGETQYF.